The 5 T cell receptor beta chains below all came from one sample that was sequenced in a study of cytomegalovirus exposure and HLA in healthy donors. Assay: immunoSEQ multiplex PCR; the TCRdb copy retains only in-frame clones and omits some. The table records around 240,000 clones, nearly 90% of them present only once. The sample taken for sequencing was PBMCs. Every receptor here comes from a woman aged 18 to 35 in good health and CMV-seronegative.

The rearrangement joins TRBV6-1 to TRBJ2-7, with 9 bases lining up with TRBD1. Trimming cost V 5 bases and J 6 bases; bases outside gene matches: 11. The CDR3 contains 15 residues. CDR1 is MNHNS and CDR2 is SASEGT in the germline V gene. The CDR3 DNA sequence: TGTGCCAGCAGTCGGCGGGGACAGGGTTGGCTCGAGCAGTACGTC. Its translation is CASSRRGQGWLEQYV.

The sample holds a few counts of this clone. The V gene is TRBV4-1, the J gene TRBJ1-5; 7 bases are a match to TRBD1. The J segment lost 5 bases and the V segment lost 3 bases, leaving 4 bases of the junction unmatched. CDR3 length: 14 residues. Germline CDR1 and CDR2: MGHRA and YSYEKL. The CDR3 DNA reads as TGCGCCAGCAGCCACCGGGACAGTTATCAGCCCCAGCATTTT. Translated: CASSHRDSYQPQHF.

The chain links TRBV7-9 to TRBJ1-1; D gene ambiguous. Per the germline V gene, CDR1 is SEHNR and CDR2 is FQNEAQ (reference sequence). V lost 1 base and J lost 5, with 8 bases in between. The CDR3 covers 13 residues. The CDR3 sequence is CASSLDTGTEAFF. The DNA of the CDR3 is TGTGCCAGCAGCTTAGATACGGGGACTGAAGCTTTCTTT. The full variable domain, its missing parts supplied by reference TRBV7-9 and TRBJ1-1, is DTGVSQNPRHKITKRGQNVTFRCDPISEHNRLYWYRQTLGQGPEFLTYFQNEAQLEKSRLLSDRFSAERPKGSFSTLEIQRTEQGDSAMYLCASSLDTGTEAFFGQGTRLTVV.

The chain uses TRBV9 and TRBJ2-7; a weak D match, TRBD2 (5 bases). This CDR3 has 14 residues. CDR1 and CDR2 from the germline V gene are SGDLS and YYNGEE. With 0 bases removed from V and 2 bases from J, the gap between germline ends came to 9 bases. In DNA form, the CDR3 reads TGTGCCAGCAGCGTAGGGACTTATACCTACGAGCAGTACTTC. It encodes CASSVGTYTYEQYF.

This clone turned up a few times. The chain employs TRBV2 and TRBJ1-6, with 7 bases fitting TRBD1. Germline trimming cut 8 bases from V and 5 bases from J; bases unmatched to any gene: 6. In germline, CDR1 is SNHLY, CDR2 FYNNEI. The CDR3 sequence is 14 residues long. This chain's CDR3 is CASFGGQNNSPLHF. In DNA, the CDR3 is TGTGCCAGCTTTGGGGGACAGAATAATTCACCCCTCCACTTT. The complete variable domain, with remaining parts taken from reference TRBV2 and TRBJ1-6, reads EPEVTQTPSHQVTQMGQEVILRCVPISNHLYFYWYRQILGQKVEFLVSFYNNEISEKSEIFDDQFSVERPDGSNFTLKIRSTKLEDSAMYFCASFGGQNNSPLHFGNGTRLTVT.